What follows is one T cell receptor (beta chain) and its context. The record originates from a study of T cells in Graves' hyperthyroidism and ophthalmopathy. Amplified TCR beta CDR3 regions derived from RNA transcripts. Using the HTBI primer set, a first-round RT-PCR was run on the TCR CDR3. TCRdb ran MiXCR on the multiplex PCR reads and lists one entry per CDR3 protein. The profile shows around 250,000 distinct CDR3 sequences, more than 12% of them singletons. The length of the CDR3 is 20 residues. Germline CDR1 reads KGHSH; CDR2 reads LQKENI. J lost 0 bases, V lost 0 bases, and 10 bases had no gene match.

The V and J genes are TRBV18 and TRBJ2-7, with TRBD2 matching 14 bases. The source material was blood. The sequence came from a woman aged 40 to 50 with Graves' hyperthyroidism that later progressed to Graves' ophthalmopathy. The CDR3 sequence: CASSPPKGTSGSRSSYEQYF. The CDR3 DNA sequence: TGTGCCAGCTCACCACCGAAAGGGACTAGCGGGAGTCGTAGCTCCTACGAGCAGTACTTC.